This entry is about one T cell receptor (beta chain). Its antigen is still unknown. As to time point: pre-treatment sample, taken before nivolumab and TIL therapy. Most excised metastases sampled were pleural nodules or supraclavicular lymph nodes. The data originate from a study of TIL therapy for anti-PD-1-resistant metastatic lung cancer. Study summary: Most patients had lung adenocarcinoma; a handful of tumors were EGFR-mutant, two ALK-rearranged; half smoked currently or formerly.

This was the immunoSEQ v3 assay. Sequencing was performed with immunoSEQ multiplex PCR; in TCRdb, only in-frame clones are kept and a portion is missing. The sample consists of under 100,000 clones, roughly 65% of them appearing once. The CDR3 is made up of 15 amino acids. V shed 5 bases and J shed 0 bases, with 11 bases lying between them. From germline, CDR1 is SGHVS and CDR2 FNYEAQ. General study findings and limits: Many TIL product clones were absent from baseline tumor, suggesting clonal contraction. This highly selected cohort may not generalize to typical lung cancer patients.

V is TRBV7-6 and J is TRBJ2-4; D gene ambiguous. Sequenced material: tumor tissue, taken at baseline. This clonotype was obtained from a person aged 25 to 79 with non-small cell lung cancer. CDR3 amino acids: CASSRGGIAKNIQYF. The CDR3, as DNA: TGTGCCAGCAGCCGCGGTGGGATAGCCAAAAACATTCAGTACTTC.